What follows describes a single T cell receptor beta chain. As handled by the study authors: Reference gene primers were amplified, and this amplification served to estimate nucleated cell counts. Some clones are missing from TCRdb's copy, which holds only in-frame ones; the method was immunoSEQ multiplex PCR. V and J calls and clone size come straight from that table; D and trimming were deduced from the DNA. The table records roughly 150,000 clones, around four fifths of them present only once. The Seattle patients joined while their infection was active and were tracked longitudinally afterward. The CDR3 spans 12 residues. V dropped 6 bases and J dropped 4 bases, with 9 bases sitting between them. Germline CDR1 reads LNHDA; CDR2 reads SQIVND (reference sequence). The data are from a study of blood T cell repertoires in COVID-19. About the study: Specimens from acute and convalescent COVID-19 originated in the United States, Italy and Spain. PBMCs, B-cell-depleted T cells, or T cells were the source of the cDNA or gDNA that made up the material.

Specimen: peripheral blood. This chain links TRBV19 with TRBJ1-2; D not resolved. This sequence was found in an elderly woman with COVID-19, enrolled during active disease. For the CDR3, the DNA is TGTGCCAGTAGGCCCGGTAGCTATGGCTACACCTTC. Amino acids: CASRPGSYGYTF.